Sequencing of this TCR beta chain was carried out in a study of read filtering for tumor transcriptome and immune sequencing. Study outcomes and limitations: Compared with RNA-seq, IR-seq gave much higher clonotype depth and reliability. In IR-seq, single-read clonotypes were roughly 82% of clonotypes but approximately 3.5% of reads. Sorted CD138-negative bone marrow cells were not purified T cells.

Trimming pared 5 bases from V and 5 bases from J, leaving 12 bases between. Germline V gene lookup returns CDR1 SGHAT and CDR2 FQNNGV. CDR3 size: 13 residues. Molecular barcoded adaptors covering alpha/delta and beta/gamma chains were used on 400 ng RNA. TCRdb used MiXCR to reprocess the reads, holding one entry per CDR3 protein. Of 100,000 to 150,000 distinct CDR3 sequences in the sample, approximately 13% are singletons; the top ten hold 7.5% to 10%. In this sample, this clonotype turned up many times. The antigen is unknown. The receptor's source is a donor at least 40 years old with multiple myeloma. The rearrangement joins TRBV11-2 to TRBJ1-1, with D hard to call. Sequenced: a population of CD138-negative cells sorted from bone marrow. In DNA, the CDR3 is TGTGCCAGCAGCATGGAAATTCGGACTGAAGCTTTCTTT. It is translated as CASSMEIRTEAFF.